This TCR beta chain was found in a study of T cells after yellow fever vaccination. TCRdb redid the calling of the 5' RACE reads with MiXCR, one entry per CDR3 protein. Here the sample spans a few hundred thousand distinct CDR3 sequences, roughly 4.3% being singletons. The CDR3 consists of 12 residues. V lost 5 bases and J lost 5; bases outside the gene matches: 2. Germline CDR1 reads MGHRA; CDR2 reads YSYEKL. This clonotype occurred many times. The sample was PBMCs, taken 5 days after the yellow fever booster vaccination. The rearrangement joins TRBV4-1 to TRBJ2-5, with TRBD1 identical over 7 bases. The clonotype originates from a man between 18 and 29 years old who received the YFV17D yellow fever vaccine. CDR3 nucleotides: TGCGCCAGCAGCGACAGGGTTGAGACCCAGTACTTC. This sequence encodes CASSDRVETQYF.